One sample yielded the 30 T cell receptor beta chains listed below, sequenced in a study of cytomegalovirus exposure and HLA in healthy donors. PCR involved 60 Vbeta and 13 Jbeta primers. Generated by immunoSEQ multiplex PCR, the TCRdb table keeps only in-frame clones and is missing some. The sample lists 140,000 to 150,000 clones, about four fifths seen once, with roughly 4% in the top ten. The specimen sequenced was PBMCs. These receptors were collected from a woman in her forties in good health and CMV-seropositive.

This clone was counted between two and nine times. V usage is TRBV29-1 and J usage is TRBJ1-6; 7 nucleotides line up with TRBD1. The germline CDR1 and CDR2 sequences are SQVTM and ANQGSEA. Trimming took 4 bases from V and 14 from J; bases not matched to a gene: 8. This CDR3 spans 12 amino acids. CDR3: CSVGNTGEALHF. CDR3 coding DNA: TGCAGCGTTGGTAATACAGGGGAGGCCCTCCACTTT.

The V call is TRBV27, the J call TRBJ2-2, with 9 bases matching TRBD2. Germline V gene sequence: CDR1 MNHEY, CDR2 SMNVEV (reference sequence). With 2 bases clipped from V and 5 bases from J, the junction kept 12 bases outside the gene matches. This CDR3 contains 18 residues. CDR3 sequence (DNA): TGTGCCAGCAGTTTAAAGGGTAGCGGGGGCCTAACAACCGGGGAGCTGTTTTTT. This gives the protein CASSLKGSGGLTTGELFF.

This clone was detected a few times. The CDR3 nucleotides are TGTGCCAGCAGTAAGGACAGGATGATTAGGAATTCACCCCTCCACTTT. It yields the protein CASSKDRMIRNSPLHF. This rearrangement joins TRBV2 to TRBJ1-6; 7 bases are shared with TRBD1. Germline V gene lookup returns CDR1 SNHLY and CDR2 FYNNEI. CDR3 size: 16 residues. With V trimmed by 5 bases and J by 7 bases, 11 bases remained unmatched.

The DNA for the CDR3 is TGTGCCAGCTCAACTCCGGGACAGGGACGCGTCTATGGCTACACCTTC. It codes for CASSTPGQGRVYGYTF. V is TRBV18 and J is TRBJ1-2; 9 bases are shared with TRBD1. Germline V lookup: CDR1 KGHSH, CDR2 LQKENI. The ends lost 5 bases at V and 4 bases at J; junction bases unmatched: 11. This CDR3 comprises 16 residues.

The genes are TRBV27 and TRBJ1-1; no firm D call. This CDR3 spans 14 amino acids. Between the trimmed V and J ends, which lost 6 bases and 2 bases, there was a span of 13 bases. Germline V gives CDR1 MNHEY, CDR2 SMNVEV (reference sequence). CDR3 coding DNA: TGTGCCAGCAGGCCTAACCTAGTTAACACTGAAGCTTTCTTT. It is translated as CASRPNLVNTEAFF.

Here the CDR3 DNA reads TGTGCCAGCAGCTCGGGGAGTCTGGGAACTGAAGCTTTCTTT. Amino acid sequence: CASSSGSLGTEAFF. The genes are TRBV28 and TRBJ1-1; no definite D call. The germline CDR1 and CDR2 sequences are MDHEN and SYDVKM. The V gene lost 6 bases and the J gene lost 5 bases, with 16 bases spanning the gap. CDR3 length: 14 amino acids. Filled out from reference TRBV28 and TRBJ1-1, the complete variable domain reads DVKVTQSSRYLVKRTGEKVFLECVQDMDHENMFWYRQDPGLGLRLIYFSYDVKMKEKGDIPEGYSVSREKKERFSLILESASTNQTSMYLCASSSGSLGTEAFFGQGTRLTVV.

The chain joins TRBV5-1 to TRBJ2-7; 11 nucleotides agree with TRBD2. The trim removed 3 bases at V and 4 bases at J, leaving 12 bases unmatched. The CDR3 runs to 17 residues. CDR1 and CDR2 from the germline V gene are SGHRS and YFSETQ. The DNA for the CDR3 is TGCGCCAGCAGCTGGTTGGGACTAGCGGTGGGCACATACGAGCAGTACTTC. It yields the protein CASSWLGLAVGTYEQYF. Supplemented by reference TRBV5-1 and TRBJ2-7, the full variable domain reads KAGVTQTPRYLIKTRGQQVTLSCSPISGHRSVSWYQQTPGQGLQFLFEYFSETQRNKGNFPGRFSGRQFSNSRSEMNVSTLELGDSALYLCASSWLGLAVGTYEQYFGPGTRLTVT.

The chain employs TRBV7-2 and TRBJ2-7; 10 nucleotides line up with TRBD2. Germline CDR1 and CDR2: SGHTA and FQGNSA. The V gene end was trimmed by 5 bases and the J gene end by 2 bases; junction bases not matched to a gene: 3. The CDR3 is made up of 14 amino acids. The CDR3 DNA sequence: TGTGCCAGCAGCCCTAGCGGGAGTGCCTACGAGCAGTACTTC. Translating it yields CASSPSGSAYEQYF.

The chain couples TRBV5-5 to TRBJ1-2, with TRBD1 identical over 7 bases. After removal of 4 bases from V and 2 bases from J, the junction contained 5 bases not matched to a gene. Germline V CDR1 and CDR2: SGHKS, YYEKEE (reference sequence). CDR3 length: 14 residues. The CDR3 sequence: CASSRDRANYGYTF. Written as DNA, the CDR3 is TGTGCCAGCAGCCGCGACAGGGCGAACTATGGCTACACCTTC.

The CDR3 protein is CASSSLPNRNTGELFF. In DNA form, the CDR3 reads TGTGCCAGCAGTTCCCTCCCTAACCGGAACACCGGGGAGCTGTTTTTT. The chain uses TRBV27 and TRBJ2-2; unclear D gene. Germline assignment: CDR1 MNHEY and CDR2 SMNVEV (reference sequence). Trimming shortened V by 4 bases and J by 1 base, and 13 bases separated the two germline ends. The CDR3 totals 16 residues.

The chain employs TRBV7-2 and TRBJ1-3; maybe TRBD1 (5 bases). In germline, CDR1 is SGHTA, CDR2 FQGNSA. The CDR3 is 15 residues long. Trimming cost V 5 bases and J 0 bases, with 11 bases left between them. CDR3 in amino acids: CASSAGRSSGNTIYF. The CDR3 DNA sequence: TGTGCCAGCAGCGCGGGACGTAGCTCTGGAAACACCATATATTTT.

The CDR3 sequence: CASSTGGGGKETQYF. The CDR3 nucleotides are TGCGCCAGCAGTACAGGGGGCGGAGGGAAAGAGACCCAGTACTTC. The chain combines TRBV5-1 with TRBJ2-5; the match to TRBD1 covers 9 bases. CDR1 is SGHRS and CDR2 is YFSETQ in the germline V gene. V lost 5 bases, J lost 3 bases, and 8 bases stayed unmatched. This CDR3 is 15 amino acids long.

The chain couples TRBV5-1 to TRBJ2-5, with TRBD1 identical over 8 bases. The CDR3 totals 16 residues. With V trimmed by 0 bases and J by 5 bases, 9 bases remained unmatched. From germline, CDR1 is SGHRS and CDR2 YFSETQ. CDR3 DNA: TGCGCCAGCAGCTTGGCCCCGCCGGGACAGGCGGAGACCCAGTACTTC. Translating gives CASSLAPPGQAETQYF. Full variable domain (rest looked up from reference TRBV5-1 and TRBJ2-5): KAGVTQTPRYLIKTRGQQVTLSCSPISGHRSVSWYQQTPGQGLQFLFEYFSETQRNKGNFPGRFSGRQFSNSRSEMNVSTLELGDSALYLCASSLAPPGQAETQYFGPGTRLLVL.

The rearrangement joins TRBV12-5 to TRBJ2-3; no definite D call. Germline V CDR1 and CDR2: LGHNT, FRNRAP. The length of the CDR3 is 12 residues. Between the trimmed V and J ends, which lost 4 bases and 7 bases, there was a span of 9 bases. The CDR3 DNA reads as TGTGCTAGTGGTTCTACGCTCTATACGCAGTATTTT. Encoded protein: CASGSTLYTQYF.

Details on this clone: No DNA is shown, since the ends of the CDR3 on it are uncertain; the CDR3 is the one TCRdb lists. The chain is built from TRBV2 and TRBJ2-7; TRBD1 is taken as the D call from the table, unchecked against the DNA. The CDR3 is 13 amino acids long, termini counted. Germline CDR1 is SNHLY and CDR2 is FYNNEI. CDR3 in amino acids: CASNSGFGNGQYF.

The J gene is TRBJ2-5, the V gene TRBV5-1, with TRBD1 identical over 7 bases. The CDR3 contains 13 residues. Per germline, CDR1 SGHRS and CDR2 YFSETQ. The V and J ends lost 4 bases and 11 bases, in that order; junction bases with no gene match: 11. CDR3 residues: CASSQGVSWEQYF. In DNA form, the CDR3 reads TGCGCCAGCAGCCAGGGGGTCTCTTGGGAGCAGTACTTC. Combining the CDR3 with reference TRBV5-1 and TRBJ2-5 gives the whole variable domain KAGVTQTPRYLIKTRGQQVTLSCSPISGHRSVSWYQQTPGQGLQFLFEYFSETQRNKGNFPGRFSGRQFSNSRSEMNVSTLELGDSALYLCASSQGVSWEQYFGPGTRLLVL.

This chain joins TRBV19 and TRBJ1-5; 8 bases align to TRBD1. The CDR3 is 18 residues long. Per the germline V gene, CDR1 is LNHDA and CDR2 is SQIVND (reference sequence). Losses at the gene ends were 5 bases for V and 0 bases for J; bases not matched to a gene: 12. The DNA of the CDR3 is TGTGCCAGTAGTGCTAGGACAGGGACTTTCAGTAGCAATCAGCCCCAGCATTTT. This gives the protein CASSARTGTFSSNQPQHF.

The V and J genes are TRBV29-1 and TRBJ2-7, with TRBD1 identical over 9 bases. CDR3 length equals 13 residues. Germline CDR1 reads SQVTM; CDR2 reads ANQGSEA. CDR3 loop: CSDRGQGYYEQYF. The CDR3 DNA reads TGCAGTGACCGTGGACAGGGGTACTACGAGCAGTACTTC.

This clone has more than one count but fewer than ten. The V gene is TRBV30, the J gene TRBJ1-1; D is uncertain. Germline V gene lookup returns CDR1 GTSNPN and CDR2 SVGIG (reference sequence). This CDR3 spans 13 amino acids. The ends were cut back, 4 bases at V and 1 base at J, with 10 bases in the middle. CDR3 bases: TGTGCCTGGACCCTCCGGGGGAACACTGAAGCTTTCTTT. It is translated as CAWTLRGNTEAFF.

The chain recombines TRBV6-6 with TRBJ2-7, with TRBD2 as a possible D gene (6 bases). Germline V gene sequence: CDR1 MNHNY, CDR2 SVGAGI (reference sequence). The CDR3 is 14 residues long. Trimming left V 9 bases short and J 5 bases short, with 20 bases between. The CDR3 here is CASGEVGVGDEQYF. CDR3 nucleotide sequence: TGTGCCAGTGGGGAGGTGGGGGTGGGGGACGAGCAGTACTTC.

The chain carries TRBV5-4 and TRBJ2-3, with TRBD1 identical over 8 bases. Germline CDR1 SGHNT, CDR2 YYREEE (reference sequence). This CDR3 has 13 residues. The ends lost 4 bases at V and 5 bases at J; junction bases unmatched: 3. The CDR3 loop reads CASSLQGEDTQYF. DNA for the CDR3: TGTGCCAGCAGCCTACAGGGGGAAGATACGCAGTATTTT.

The V and J genes are TRBV4-2 and TRBJ2-3; 8 nucleotides align to TRBD2. V trimming: 0 bases; J trimming: 5 bases; junction bases outside the gene matches: 7. CDR3 length: 16 amino acids. Looked up from germline, CDR1 is LGHNA and CDR2 is YNFKEQ. In DNA, the CDR3 is TGTGCCAGCAGCCAAGATACGGCGGGGGGAGGAGATACGCAGTATTTT. Translated, it gives CASSQDTAGGGDTQYF.

The chain recombines TRBV25-1 with TRBJ2-7; TRBD1 might be the D (8 bases). Germline CDR1 is MGHDK and CDR2 is SYGVNS. V lost 6 bases and J lost 7, with 19 bases in between. CDR3 length: 14 amino acids. The CDR3 nucleotides are TGTGCCAGCAGCCGACAGGGGTCGGGGGGAGAGCAGTACTTC. Amino acid sequence: CASSRQGSGGEQYF.

This clone was counted only a few times. The rearrangement links TRBV6-4 to TRBJ2-3; tentative D call: TRBD1 (6 bases). The CDR3 runs to 13 residues. With 8 bases removed from V and 2 bases from J, the gap between germline ends came to 11 bases. Germline values: CDR1 MRHNA, CDR2 SNTAGT. The CDR3 sequence: CASGRGVTDTQYF. Written as DNA, the CDR3 is TGTGCCAGCGGCAGGGGTGTCACAGATACGCAGTATTTT.

The chain carries TRBV7-2 and TRBJ2-7; 11 bases fit TRBD2. The germline V gene has CDR1 SGHTA and CDR2 FQGNSA. V was pared by 9 bases and J by 5 bases, with 9 bases of the junction left unmatched. The CDR3 is made up of 14 amino acids. In DNA, the CDR3 is TGTGCCAGTACCCAACTAGCGGGGGTGGACGAGCAGTACTTC. It specifies CASTQLAGVDEQYF.

This sequence joins TRBV25-1 and TRBJ1-1; 8 bases agree with TRBD1. The CDR3 consists of 15 residues. V gave up 4 bases and J gave up 4 bases; unmatched junction bases: 8. Germline V CDR1 and CDR2: MGHDK, SYGVNS. This chain's CDR3 is CASSGPTGAVTEAFF. The CDR3 bases are TGTGCCAGCAGTGGGCCGACAGGGGCGGTCACTGAAGCTTTCTTT.

V is TRBV2 and J is TRBJ2-1, with 9 positions matching TRBD1. The CDR3 runs 13 residues. The V and J ends lost 7 bases and 7 bases, in that order; junction bases with no gene match: 5. Germline V gene sequence: CDR1 SNHLY, CDR2 FYNNEI. CDR3 in DNA: TGTGCCAGCACCCGGGACAGGGAGAATGAGCAGTTCTTC. Translated: CASTRDRENEQFF.

This chain joins TRBV4-2 and TRBJ2-3; D is perhaps TRBD2 (5 bases). Trimming left V 0 bases short and J 4 bases short, with 17 bases between. The length of the CDR3 is 17 residues. Germline assignment: CDR1 LGHNA and CDR2 YNFKEQ. Here the CDR3 DNA reads TGTGCCAGCAGCCAAGATTCAGGACGGGAAAGGGCAGATACGCAGTATTTT. Protein product: CASSQDSGRERADTQYF.

The chain is built from TRBV27 and TRBJ1-3; D unclear. The CDR3 totals 14 residues. V was shortened by 8 bases and J by 0 bases, with 11 bases between the two germline ends. Germline CDR1 reads MNHEY; CDR2 reads SMNVEV (reference sequence). CDR3 DNA: TGTGCCAGCGGACTTATGGGCTCTGGAAACACCATATATTTT. It codes for CASGLMGSGNTIYF.

This clone appeared a few times. The same CDR3 is also encoded by other DNA sequences in this sample. The chain is built from TRBV19 and TRBJ2-2, with TRBD1 identical over 9 bases. Unmatched junction bases numbered 13, after V lost 7 bases and J lost 4 bases. Looked up from germline, CDR1 is LNHDA and CDR2 is SQIVND (reference sequence). The CDR3 length is 17 residues. The CDR3 loop reads CASTPAPGTGFTGELFF. CDR3 in DNA: TGTGCCAGTACCCCAGCCCCCGGGACAGGGTTCACCGGGGAGCTGTTTTTT.